What follows are 29 T cell receptor beta chains derived from one specimen sequenced in a study of blood T cell repertoires in COVID-19. Repertoires were generated with immunoSEQ multiplex PCR, while TCRdb's copy carries only in-frame clones and drops some. The sample records 53,000 or so clones, 75% to 95% being singletons. The sample consisted of peripheral blood. All receptors come from a man aged 40-55 years with acute or convalescent COVID-19.

The chain has TRBV14 and TRBJ2-2; D gene ambiguous. V gave up 2 bases and J gave up 8 bases, with 12 bases separating them. CDR3 length: 14 amino acids. CDR1 SGHDN and CDR2 FVKESK come from the germline V gene. The DNA for the CDR3 is TGTGCCAGCAGCCAACTAGACTTCAAGGGGGAGCTGTTTTTT. Translation: CASSQLDFKGELFF.

This sequence joins TRBV6-6 and TRBJ1-5; TRBD1 might be the D (6 bases). Germline lookup yields CDR1 MNHNY and CDR2 SVGAGI (reference sequence). The germline V and J ends were trimmed by 2 bases and 6 bases, with 14 bases remaining between them. The CDR3 is 15 amino acids. The CDR3 spells CASSYGLRGGQPQHF. DNA of the CDR3: TGTGCCAGCAGTTACGGCTTGAGGGGGGGTCAGCCCCAGCATTTT.

The chain joins TRBV29-1 to TRBJ1-2, with a tentative D call TRBD1 (5 bases). V lost 1 base to trimming and J lost 8 bases, with 11 bases between them. Looked up from germline, CDR1 is SQVTM and CDR2 is ANQGSEA. The CDR3 sequence is 12 residues long. This CDR3 reads CSVEAGYGGYTF. The CDR3 bases are TGCAGCGTTGAAGCAGGGTACGGGGGCTACACCTTC.

The V and J genes are TRBV4-3 and TRBJ1-3, with D possibly TRBD1 on 5 matching bases. This CDR3 is 14 amino acids long. V shed 9 bases and J shed 3 bases, with 15 bases lying between them. Germline V CDR1 and CDR2: LGHNA, YSLEER. The CDR3 DNA sequence: TGCGCCAGTTCACCCCAGGGAAATGGAAACACCATATATTTT. Translating it yields CASSPQGNGNTIYF.

This chain connects TRBV7-6 to TRBJ1-6, with 8 bases matching TRBD1. Trimming removed 5 bases from V and 4 bases from J; junction bases left unmatched: 7. This CDR3 comprises 16 residues. The germline CDR1 and CDR2 sequences are SGHVS and FNYEAQ. The CDR3 DNA is TGTGCCAGCAGCGCCTCAGGGGGCCGATATAATTCACCCCTCCACTTT. Protein: CASSASGGRYNSPLHF.

The chain carries TRBV6-2 or TRBV6-3 and TRBJ2-7, with D perhaps matching TRBD1 (5 bases). The CDR3 spans 12 residues. Germline CDR1 reads MNHEY; CDR2 reads SVGEGT. The V and J ends lost 3 bases and 7 bases respectively, with 10 bases between them. In DNA, the CDR3 is TGTGCCAGCAGTTATCCAGGGCGGGAGCAGTACTTC. Protein: CASSYPGREQYF.

The J gene is TRBJ2-5, the V gene TRBV13, with 7 bases identical to TRBD1. The CDR3 loop spans 15 amino acids. Trimming cost V 4 bases and J 1 base; bases outside gene matches: 6. Germline lookup yields CDR1 PRHDT and CDR2 FYEKMQ (reference sequence). This CDR3 is CASSSRTGRQETQYF. CDR3 nucleotide sequence: TGTGCCAGCAGCTCCCGGACAGGCCGCCAAGAGACCCAGTACTTC.

The J gene is TRBJ2-1, the V gene TRBV6-4; D remains unclear. Germline V CDR1 and CDR2: MRHNA, SNTAGT. V was pared by 0 bases and J by 5 bases, with 8 bases between. The CDR3 is 14 residues long. The CDR3 sequence is CASSDSGANNEQFF. Here the CDR3 DNA reads TGTGCCAGCAGTGACTCGGGCGCGAACAATGAGCAGTTCTTC.

The chain employs TRBV24-1 and TRBJ2-5; the match to TRBD1 covers 10 bases. The V gene end was trimmed by 9 bases and the J gene end by 4 bases; junction bases not matched to a gene: 7. Germline CDR1 and CDR2: KGHDR and SFDVKD. The CDR3 has 14 residues. The CDR3, as DNA: TGTGCCACCGGGGACAGGGGATGGTTAGAGACCCAGTACTTC. Protein sequence: CATGDRGWLETQYF.

This chain links TRBV30 with TRBJ2-2; 12 bases line up with TRBD2. CDR3 length: 14 amino acids. With 8 bases clipped from V and 4 bases from J, the junction kept 5 bases outside the gene matches. Germline-derived CDR1 and CDR2 are GTSNPN and SVGIG (reference sequence). The DNA of the CDR3 is TGTGCCGCTAGCGGGAGGGGGGGCACCGGGGAGCTGTTTTTT. The encoded protein is CAASGRGGTGELFF.

The chain is built from TRBV12-5 and TRBJ2-2; the match to TRBD2 covers 10 bases. The V and J ends lost 6 bases and 1 base, in that order; junction bases with no gene match: 8. The CDR3 is 17 amino acids. CDR1 LGHNT and CDR2 FRNRAP come from the germline V gene. CDR3 amino acids: CASGPTGLAVNTGELFF. In DNA form, the CDR3 reads TGTGCTAGTGGCCCCACAGGACTAGCGGTGAACACCGGGGAGCTGTTTTTT.

V usage is TRBV6-5 and J usage is TRBJ1-5, with 10 bases fitting TRBD1. The V and J ends lost 7 bases and 6 bases, in that order; junction bases with no gene match: 6. Germline loops: CDR1 MNHEY, CDR2 SVGAGI. This CDR3 is 14 amino acids long. The CDR3 DNA sequence: TGTGCCAGCACCGGGACAGGGGAGGCTCAGCCCCAGCATTTT. Translating gives CASTGTGEAQPQHF.

The rearrangement links TRBV29-1 to TRBJ2-2, with TRBD2 identical over 10 bases. CDR3 length: 18 amino acids. Trimming removed 2 bases from V and 0 bases from J; junction bases left unmatched: 9. Per germline, CDR1 SQVTM and CDR2 ANQGSEA. For the CDR3, the DNA is TGCAGCGTTGAATCAGGGCCTAGCGGGAGAGCGAACACCGGGGAGCTGTTTTTT. Translated, it gives CSVESGPSGRANTGELFF.

The gene calls are TRBV18 and TRBJ1-1; the D is unclear. This CDR3 region has 14 residues. V gave up 0 bases and J gave up 1 base, with 6 bases separating them. Germline V CDR1 and CDR2: KGHSH, LQKENI. CDR3 residues: CASSPPGRNTEAFF. The CDR3 coding sequence is TGTGCCAGCTCACCACCGGGGAGGAACACTGAAGCTTTCTTT.

The V and J genes are TRBV7-2 and TRBJ2-5, with 8 bases that match TRBD1. J gave up 5 bases and V 4 bases, and 9 bases lay outside the gene matches. Germline lookup yields CDR1 SGHTA and CDR2 FQGNSA. The CDR3 loop spans 15 amino acids. CDR3 region: CASSYRQGLGETQYF. The CDR3 DNA reads TGTGCCAGCAGCTACAGACAGGGGCTGGGGGAGACCCAGTACTTC.

The gene calls are TRBV28 and TRBJ2-1; no reliable D call. The CDR3 extends over 14 amino acids. Per the germline V gene, CDR1 is MDHEN and CDR2 is SYDVKM. V was trimmed by 1 base and J by 5 bases, leaving 9 bases between them. In DNA, the CDR3 is TGTGCCAGCAGTTTATCCCCTCGGGACAATGAGCAGTTCTTC. The encoded protein is CASSLSPRDNEQFF.

This CDR3 is CASSRWSELAGEGGELFF. For the CDR3, the DNA is TGTGCCAGTAGTAGATGGTCGGAACTAGCGGGAGAGGGCGGGGAGCTGTTTTTT. The chain has TRBV19 and TRBJ2-2; 11 positions agree with TRBD2. The V gene's germline CDR1 is LNHDA and CDR2 SQIVND (reference sequence). V shed 4 bases and J 7 bases; nucleotides not matched to a gene: 14. The CDR3 contains 18 residues.

The chain combines TRBV18 with TRBJ2-3; 7 bases are shared with TRBD2. The V gene end was trimmed by 2 bases and the J gene end by 4 bases; junction bases not matched to a gene: 12. The CDR3 runs to 17 residues. Germline CDR1 reads KGHSH; CDR2 reads LQKENI. As DNA, the CDR3 is TGTGCCAGCTCACCATACCCTGGGAGCGGGACTGCAGATACGCAGTATTTT. Translating gives CASSPYPGSGTADTQYF.

This chain links TRBV5-1 with TRBJ2-3, with 10 nucleotides matching TRBD2. Unmatched junction bases numbered 2, after V lost 3 bases and J lost 1 base. The germline CDR1 and CDR2 sequences are SGHRS and YFSETQ. This CDR3 comprises 15 residues. The DNA for the CDR3 is TGCGCCAGCAGCTATCTAGCGGGAGGCACAGATACGCAGTATTTT. Its protein product is CASSYLAGGTDTQYF. The full variable domain, completed using reference TRBV5-1 and TRBJ2-3, is KAGVTQTPRYLIKTRGQQVTLSCSPISGHRSVSWYQQTPGQGLQFLFEYFSETQRNKGNFPGRFSGRQFSNSRSEMNVSTLELGDSALYLCASSYLAGGTDTQYFGPGTRLTVL.

The genes are TRBV3-1 (or the pseudogene TRBV3-2) and TRBJ2-5; TRBD2 aligns across 13 bases. The ends lost 6 bases at V and 1 base at J; junction bases unmatched: 2. Per germline, CDR1 LGHDT and CDR2 YNNKEL (reference sequence). CDR3 length equals 15 residues. The CDR3 is CASRRTSGSQETQYF. In DNA form, the CDR3 reads TGTGCCAGCAGACGGACTAGCGGGAGCCAAGAGACCCAGTACTTC.

The genes are TRBV5-6 and TRBJ2-5; tentatively, D is TRBD2 (5 bases). Germline V CDR1 and CDR2: SGHDT, YYEEEE. V shed 6 bases and J shed 2 bases, with 8 bases lying between them. CDR3 length equals 12 residues. CDR3 bases: TGTGCCAGCAATAGCGCTCAAGAGACCCAGTACTTC. Translation: CASNSAQETQYF.

The chain joins TRBV19 to TRBJ2-7; 8 bases line up with TRBD1. V lost 1 base and J lost 1; bases outside the gene matches: 3. The CDR3 totals 15 residues. The germline V gene has CDR1 LNHDA and CDR2 SQIVND (reference sequence). CDR3 bases: TGTGCCAGTAGTATAGGCCAGGGGGCGTCCTACGAGCAGTACTTC. Protein sequence: CASSIGQGASYEQYF.

The gene calls are TRBV19 and TRBJ1-5, with TRBD1 identical over 7 bases. The CDR3 totals 16 residues. The germline CDR1 and CDR2 sequences are LNHDA and SQIVND (reference sequence). Trimming cost V 7 bases and J 0 bases; bases outside gene matches: 9. CDR3 nucleotides: TGTGCCAGTACCCAGAGGAGACAGGGTAGCAATCAGCCCCAGCATTTT. It yields the protein CASTQRRQGSNQPQHF.

The V gene is TRBV25-1, the J gene TRBJ2-5; 8 bases fit TRBD1. CDR1 and CDR2 (germline): MGHDK, SYGVNS. With 3 bases clipped from V and 5 bases from J, the junction kept 5 bases outside the gene matches. The CDR3 covers 14 residues. This CDR3 is CASSDRTGTETQYF. CDR3 in DNA: TGTGCCAGCAGTGACCGGACAGGGACGGAGACCCAGTACTTC.

V and J are TRBV10-3 and TRBJ1-6; TRBD1 is a possible D gene (6 bases). The germline CDR1 and CDR2 sequences are ENHRY and SYGVKD. V was cut by 4 bases and J by 8 bases, with 12 bases left in between. CDR3 size: 14 residues. CDR3 in amino acids: CAISAGAGDSPLHF. The DNA of the CDR3 is TGTGCCATCAGTGCAGGGGCCGGAGATTCACCCCTCCACTTT.

This rearrangement joins TRBV9 to TRBJ1-6; TRBD1 agrees at 7 bases. Germline V CDR1 and CDR2: SGDLS, YYNGEE. The CDR3 contains 14 residues. The trim removed 3 bases at V and 7 bases at J, leaving 4 bases unmatched. The CDR3 reads CASSAVGQNSPLHF. The CDR3 DNA follows: TGTGCCAGCAGCGCCGTGGGACAGAATTCACCCCTCCACTTT.

The gene calls are TRBV5-8 and TRBJ1-2; 7 nucleotides agree with TRBD1. J gave up 6 bases and V 2 bases, and 7 bases lay outside the gene matches. Germline V gives CDR1 SGHTS, CDR2 YDEGEE. This CDR3 has 14 amino acids. The CDR3 sequence is CASSFTGVIHGYTF. CDR3 DNA sequence: TGTGCCAGCAGCTTCACAGGGGTAATTCATGGCTACACCTTC.

The gene calls are TRBV12-5 and TRBJ2-5, with D possibly matching TRBD2 (5 bases). From germline, CDR1 is LGHNT and CDR2 FRNRAP. This CDR3 is built from 14 residues. V was shortened by 4 bases and J by 5 bases, with 14 bases between the two germline ends. DNA of the CDR3: TGTGCTAGTGGTTCGGGGTCGGGGTGGGAGACCCAGTACTTC. The encoded protein is CASGSGSGWETQYF.

This rearrangement joins TRBV5-1 to TRBJ2-5, with 10 nucleotides matching TRBD2. With 4 bases clipped from V and 2 bases from J, the junction kept 11 bases outside the gene matches. Germline CDR1 and CDR2: SGHRS and YFSETQ. The length of the CDR3 is 17 residues. CDR3 nucleotide sequence: TGCGCCAGCAGCCCTGGCCTAGCGGGAGTTGGGCAAGAGACCCAGTACTTC. It translates to CASSPGLAGVGQETQYF.